What follows are 2 T cell receptor beta chains derived from one specimen sequenced in a study of T-cell memory formation after mild COVID-19. TCRdb redid the calling of the 5' RACE reads with MiXCR, one entry per CDR3 protein. The sample contains under 250,000 distinct CDR3 sequences, over 9.5% of which appear only once. Sequencing was performed on PBMCs or a T cell subset sorted from them (not recorded which). These receptors originate from a man aged 18 to 30 who had mild COVID-19 (a few samples of this study predate the infection). Cell type and time point are not known.

The CDR3 sequence: CASSQDISGPTTNYGYTF. DNA for the CDR3: TGTGCCAGCAGCCAAGATATTTCAGGACCGACTACTAACTATGGCTACACCTTC. V usage is TRBV4-2 and J usage is TRBJ1-2, with unresolved D. Germline values: CDR1 LGHNA, CDR2 YNFKEQ. Trimming removed 0 bases at V and 0 bases at J, with 17 bases between. The CDR3 is 18 amino acids.

The chain combines TRBV28 with TRBJ1-2; 9 bases align to TRBD1. The CDR3 spans 14 residues. After removal of 6 bases from V and 8 bases from J, the junction contained 10 bases not matched to a gene. The germline V gene encodes CDR1 MDHEN and CDR2 SYDVKM. The CDR3 loop is CASSPGTGRLGYTF. The CDR3 DNA reads as TGTGCCAGCAGCCCCGGGACAGGGCGTCTCGGCTACACCTTC.